The 17 T cell receptor beta chains below come from one sample, sequenced in a study of blood T cell repertoires in COVID-19. The repertoire was sequenced with immunoSEQ multiplex PCR; TCRdb's copy has only in-frame clones and lacks some. The sample has roughly 240,000 clones; 83% are singletons. Sequencing used PBMCs or T cells enriched from blood (not recorded which). The receptor source for this set is a woman in her thirties or forties who had been exposed to COVID-19.

The chain recombines TRBV11-3 with TRBJ1-1; maybe TRBD1 (6 bases). The germline CDR1 and CDR2 sequences are SGHNT and YENEEA. This CDR3 region has 13 residues. V was shortened by 3 bases and J by 3 bases, with 8 bases between the two germline ends. The CDR3 is CASSFNRDTEAFF. CDR3 DNA sequence: TGTGCCAGCAGCTTTAACAGGGACACTGAAGCTTTCTTT.

The chain carries TRBV27 and TRBJ2-3, with D tentatively TRBD1 (5 bases). The ends were cut back, 7 bases at V and 4 bases at J, with 12 bases in the middle. Germline V gives CDR1 MNHEY, CDR2 SMNVEV (reference sequence). The CDR3 totals 13 residues. The CDR3: CASNTGDPDTQYF. The CDR3 nucleotides read TGTGCCAGCAATACAGGAGATCCAGATACGCAGTATTTT.

V gene TRBV28 combines with J gene TRBJ1-1; 7 nucleotides line up with TRBD1. The CDR3 has 13 amino acids. Losses at the gene ends were 4 bases for V and 10 bases for J; bases not matched to a gene: 9. In germline, CDR1 is MDHEN, CDR2 SYDVKM. The CDR3 bases are TGTGCCAGCAGTTCAGGCACAGGGGACAGAGCTTTCTTT. Its translation: CASSSGTGDRAFF.

In its sample, this clone was seen a few times. This sequence joins TRBV18 and TRBJ1-1, with TRBD1 matching 8 bases. V was pared by 3 bases and J by 1 base, with 4 bases of the junction left unmatched. Germline V CDR1 and CDR2: KGHSH, LQKENI. This CDR3 spans 15 amino acids. The CDR3 here is CASSPATGANTEAFF. CDR3 nucleotide sequence: TGTGCCAGCTCACCGGCGACAGGGGCGAACACTGAAGCTTTCTTT.

The V call is TRBV12-5, the J call TRBJ2-2; tentatively, D is TRBD1 (5 bases). This CDR3 region has 14 residues. The germline V gene has CDR1 LGHNT and CDR2 FRNRAP. The germline V and J ends were trimmed by 6 bases and 6 bases, with 14 bases remaining between them. CDR3 amino acids: CASGPPAGSGELFF. In nucleotides, the CDR3 is TGTGCTAGTGGGCCTCCTGCAGGGTCCGGGGAGCTGTTTTTT.

This chain links TRBV5-1 with TRBJ1-1, with D unresolved. CDR3 size: 15 residues. Trimming pared 4 bases from V and 1 base from J, leaving 14 bases between. Germline lookup yields CDR1 SGHRS and CDR2 YFSETQ. CDR3 sequence: CASSPRSQRNTEAFF. CDR3 sequence (DNA): TGCGCCAGCAGCCCGCGGTCACAAAGGAACACTGAAGCTTTCTTT.

There are many counts of this clone. The rearrangement uses TRBV2 and TRBJ1-6, with 7 bases matching TRBD1. With V trimmed by 8 bases and J by 9 bases, 7 bases remained unmatched. The V gene's germline CDR1 is SNHLY and CDR2 FYNNEI. The CDR3 totals 13 residues. The CDR3 region is CASRQGWLSPLHF. CDR3 nucleotides: TGTGCCAGCCGACAGGGATGGCTTTCACCCCTCCACTTT.

The gene calls are TRBV4-1 and TRBJ2-3, with TRBD2 matching 7 bases. Germline CDR1 MGHRA, CDR2 YSYEKL. The CDR3 is 17 amino acids. The V and J ends lost 0 bases and 8 bases, in that order; junction bases with no gene match: 14. The chain's CDR3 is CASSQDPEASGSGTQYF. CDR3 bases: TGCGCCAGCAGCCAAGATCCGGAGGCTAGCGGTTCAGGTACGCAGTATTTT.

On this clone: This may stem from a read error, because a much larger clone lies one nucleotide away. The J gene is TRBJ1-1, the V gene TRBV28; 7 nucleotides line up with TRBD1. CDR1 is MDHEN and CDR2 is SYDVKM in the germline V gene. This CDR3 comprises 12 residues. The junction had 2 bases not matched to a gene; V was cut back by 6 bases and J by 4 bases. The CDR3 coding sequence is TGTGCCAGCAGCCGACAGGGCACTGAAGCTTTCTTT. Amino acids: CASSRQGTEAFF.

The chain links TRBV2 to TRBJ1-1, with D unresolved. This CDR3 has 13 residues. V lost 5 bases to trimming and J lost 0 bases, with 7 bases between them. CDR1 and CDR2 (germline): SNHLY, FYNNEI. CDR3 in amino acids: CASSWAMNTEAFF. CDR3 DNA: TGTGCCAGCAGTTGGGCTATGAACACTGAAGCTTTCTTT. The variable domain in full, completed from reference TRBV2 and TRBJ1-1, reads EPEVTQTPSHQVTQMGQEVILRCVPISNHLYFYWYRQILGQKVEFLVSFYNNEISEKSEIFDDQFSVERPDGSNFTLKIRSTKLEDSAMYFCASSWAMNTEAFFGQGTRLTVV.

The genes are TRBV5-1 and TRBJ2-3; 14 nucleotides align to TRBD2. The CDR3 runs 18 residues. Germline values: CDR1 SGHRS, CDR2 YFSETQ. The ends lost 4 bases at V and 1 base at J; junction bases unmatched: 8. As DNA, the CDR3 is TGCGCCAGCAGCGCCGCCTCGGGACTAGCGGGGGGCACAGATACGCAGTATTTT. Protein sequence: CASSAASGLAGGTDTQYF. Full variable domain (outside the CDR3, taken from reference TRBV5-1 and TRBJ2-3): KAGVTQTPRYLIKTRGQQVTLSCSPISGHRSVSWYQQTPGQGLQFLFEYFSETQRNKGNFPGRFSGRQFSNSRSEMNVSTLELGDSALYLCASSAASGLAGGTDTQYFGPGTRLTVL.

The V call is TRBV7-3, the J call TRBJ1-2, with 7 positions matching TRBD1. Germline loops: CDR1 SGHTA, CDR2 FQGTGA. J was trimmed by 3 bases and V by 5 bases; bases with no gene match: 15. The CDR3 consists of 17 residues. For the CDR3, the DNA is TGTGCCAGCAGCCGTCAAGGAGGCGGCGGGACAGACTATGGCTACACCTTC. This gives the protein CASSRQGGGGTDYGYTF.

The genes are TRBV4-1 and TRBJ1-5, with 9 positions matching TRBD1. The CDR3 length is 15 residues. Unmatched junction bases numbered 10, after V lost 6 bases and J lost 7 bases. Germline lookup yields CDR1 MGHRA and CDR2 YSYEKL. The CDR3 loop is CASSLSGQGSQPQHF. The CDR3 DNA follows: TGCGCCAGCAGTCTCTCTGGACAGGGGTCGCAGCCCCAGCATTTT.

The V call is TRBV2, the J call TRBJ2-7; 9 nucleotides agree with TRBD1. Germline lookup yields CDR1 SNHLY and CDR2 FYNNEI. The CDR3 contains 16 residues. With V trimmed by 6 bases and J by 2 bases, 11 bases remained unmatched. Written as DNA, the CDR3 is TGTGCCAGCAGCGGGAATCCGGGACAGGGAACCTACGAGCAGTACTTC. This encodes CASSGNPGQGTYEQYF.

This clone was seen once. This rearrangement joins TRBV5-1 to TRBJ2-3; 15 nucleotides match TRBD2. The CDR3 covers 18 residues. Per germline, CDR1 SGHRS and CDR2 YFSETQ. V trimming: 3 bases; J trimming: 2 bases; junction bases outside the gene matches: 7. In DNA form, the CDR3 reads TGCGCCAGCAGCTCCGCGGGACTAGCGGGGGGTGCCACAGATACGCAGTATTTT. Its translation: CASSSAGLAGGATDTQYF. Complete variable domain (other parts from reference TRBV5-1 and TRBJ2-3): KAGVTQTPRYLIKTRGQQVTLSCSPISGHRSVSWYQQTPGQGLQFLFEYFSETQRNKGNFPGRFSGRQFSNSRSEMNVSTLELGDSALYLCASSSAGLAGGATDTQYFGPGTRLTVL.

V gene TRBV11-3 combines with J gene TRBJ2-3; 12 bases fit TRBD2. J lost 0 bases, V lost 3 bases, and 10 bases had no gene match. Germline V CDR1 and CDR2: SGHNT, YENEEA. This CDR3 is 19 amino acids long. This CDR3 is CASSFRLAGAPTSTDTQYF. CDR3 bases: TGTGCCAGCAGCTTCCGACTAGCGGGGGCCCCCACTAGCACAGATACGCAGTATTTT.

V is TRBV19 and J is TRBJ1-5; 7 bases map to TRBD1. The V and J ends lost 10 bases and 0 bases, in that order; junction bases with no gene match: 9. The germline V gene encodes CDR1 LNHDA and CDR2 SQIVND (reference sequence). The CDR3 loop spans 15 amino acids. Written as DNA, the CDR3 is TGTGCCACTACTGACAGGGCTTATAGCAATCAGCCCCAGCATTTT. As protein: CATTDRAYSNQPQHF. Full variable domain (rest looked up from reference TRBV19 and TRBJ1-5): DGGITQSPKYLFRKEGQNVTLSCEQNLNHDAMYWYRQDPGQGLRLIYYSQIVNDFQKGDIAEGYSVSREKKESFPLTVTSAQKNPTAFYLCATTDRAYSNQPQHFGDGTRLSIL.